This entry lists 20 T cell receptor beta chains sequenced from one sample in a study of shared clonotypes between healthy human individuals. The repertoire was sequenced with immunoSEQ multiplex PCR; TCRdb's copy has only in-frame clones and lacks some. The sample holds 2 million to 2.5 million clones; around 90% are singletons and the top ten take roughly 0.34%. The sample comprised naive CD4+ T cells from PBMCs. Subset noted: CD45RA+ positively selected. These TCRs come from a man aged 18 to 30 in good health. Some clones in this sample may be carry-over from other donors' samples.

This chain joins TRBV5-5 and TRBJ2-7, with 11 bases fitting TRBD2. J was trimmed by 12 bases and V by 4 bases; bases with no gene match: 6. The CDR3 sequence is 12 residues long. Germline V CDR1 and CDR2: SGHKS, YYEKEE (reference sequence). For the CDR3, the DNA is TGTGCCAGCAGCGTACTAGCGGGAGTACCGTACTTC. Its protein is CASSVLAGVPYF. Complete variable domain (other parts from reference TRBV5-5 and TRBJ2-7): DAGVTQSPTHLIKTRGQQVTLRCSPISGHKSVSWYQQVLGQGPQFIFQYYEKEERGRGNFPDRFSARQFPNYSSELNVNALLLGDSALYLCASSVLAGVPYFGPGTRLTVT.

This chain joins TRBV25-1 and TRBJ2-7; a weak D match, TRBD1 (5 bases). Germline-derived CDR1 and CDR2 are MGHDK and SYGVNS. The CDR3 loop spans 12 amino acids. V was cut by 7 bases and J by 0 bases, with 7 bases left in between. In nucleotides, the CDR3 is TGTGCCAGCACCAGGGACTCCTACGAGCAGTACTTC. It codes for CASTRDSYEQYF.

Turning to this clone: The sample has other DNA sequences that encode this CDR3 too. This chain uses TRBV28 with TRBJ2-5; 7 positions match TRBD2. This CDR3 contains 14 residues. The trim removed 4 bases at V and 8 bases at J, leaving 10 bases unmatched. CDR1 MDHEN and CDR2 SYDVKM come from the germline V gene. The CDR3: CASSSPGGSETQYF. CDR3 sequence (DNA): TGTGCCAGCAGTTCCCCGGGGGGATCGGAAACCCAGTACTTC.

This chain joins TRBV2 and TRBJ2-5; TRBD1 matches at 7 bases. CDR1 and CDR2 (germline): SNHLY, FYNNEI. The CDR3 is 12 amino acids. V shed 6 bases and J 5 bases; nucleotides not matched to a gene: 3. This chain's CDR3 is CASRTDRETQYF. The CDR3 DNA is TGTGCCAGCAGGACGGACAGGGAGACCCAGTACTTC.

The chain links TRBV27 to TRBJ2-2; 9 nucleotides line up with TRBD2. V lost 3 bases, J lost 2 bases, and 10 bases stayed unmatched. Germline V gives CDR1 MNHEY, CDR2 SMNVEV (reference sequence). The CDR3 runs to 18 residues. CDR3 nucleotide sequence: TGTGCCAGCAGTTTGCGCGTGCGGGAGGGCGTCAACACCGGGGAGCTGTTTTTT. Translating gives CASSLRVREGVNTGELFF.

The chain recombines TRBV4-2 with TRBJ2-3; TRBD2 is a possible D gene (6 bases). Germline V gene sequence: CDR1 LGHNA, CDR2 YNFKEQ. CDR3 length equals 15 residues. V lost 7 bases and J lost 3, with 17 bases in between. CDR3 nucleotide sequence: TGTGCCAGCAACCTAGGACCGGCGGGGACAGATACGCAGTATTTT. Its translation is CASNLGPAGTDTQYF.

The chain is built from TRBV27 and TRBJ2-7; 8 bases align to TRBD2. V was clipped by 3 bases and J by 5 bases; unmatched bases: 27. The CDR3 consists of 21 residues. The germline V gene has CDR1 MNHEY and CDR2 SMNVEV (reference sequence). The CDR3 sequence is CASSLRGGRTSGTRGLDEQYF. The CDR3 DNA sequence: TGTGCCAGCAGTTTGAGGGGTGGGCGTACATCTGGGACTAGGGGCCTTGACGAGCAGTACTTC.

The gene calls are TRBV7-2 and TRBJ1-1; D is uncertain. Germline CDR1 is SGHTA and CDR2 is FQGNSA. The CDR3 totals 14 residues. V lost 4 bases and J lost 6, with 15 bases in between. The CDR3 bases are TGTGCCAGCAGCTCGCCCCGGGTCGGGGCTGAAGCTTTCTTT. It translates to CASSSPRVGAEAFF.

This sequence joins TRBV7-2 and TRBJ2-3, with TRBD1 as a possible D gene (5 bases). The CDR3 spans 13 residues. The V and J ends lost 5 bases and 5 bases respectively, with 11 bases between them. CDR1 SGHTA and CDR2 FQGNSA come from the germline V gene. The CDR3 DNA follows: TGTGCCAGCAGCGGCGACAGAATAGATACGCAGTATTTT. It encodes CASSGDRIDTQYF.

This chain connects TRBV10-3 to TRBJ1-3; D not resolved. The CDR3 spans 11 residues. The V end was cut by 3 bases, the J end by 8 bases, with 5 bases between. Germline assignment: CDR1 ENHRY and CDR2 SYGVKD. This CDR3 is CAISERDTIYF. In nucleotides, the CDR3 is TGTGCCATCAGTGAAAGGGACACCATATATTTT.

The gene calls are TRBV10-3 and TRBJ2-7, with D possibly being TRBD2 (6 bases). CDR1 and CDR2 (germline): ENHRY, SYGVKD. The CDR3 is 17 amino acids. Trimming removed 0 bases from V and 6 bases from J, with 21 bases in between. CDR3 in DNA: TGTGCCATCAGTGAGTCGGGCCGCGGGACCTTACGCCGCGAGCAGTACTTC. Translation: CAISESGRGTLRREQYF.

This rearrangement joins TRBV28 to TRBJ2-3; D possibly corresponds to TRBD1 (6 bases). The CDR3 is 16 amino acids. The V and J ends lost 1 base and 0 bases respectively, with 11 bases between them. CDR1 and CDR2 from the germline V gene are MDHEN and SYDVKM. CDR3 DNA: TGTGCCAGCAGTTTATCCCGGACAGTTAGCACAGATACGCAGTATTTT. This translates into CASSLSRTVSTDTQYF.

The rearrangement uses TRBV6-5 and TRBJ2-7; D gene unclear. The germline gives CDR1 MNHEY, CDR2 SVGAGI. CDR3 size: 13 residues. Trimming removed 7 bases at V and 2 bases at J, with 12 bases between. The CDR3 bases are TGTGCCAGCAAGGAGAATGCGGCCTACGAGCAGTACTTC. Translation: CASKENAAYEQYF.

Note on this clone: Other DNA sequences in this specimen translate into the identical CDR3. The V gene is TRBV5-8, the J gene TRBJ2-7; D remains ambiguous. The V gene's germline CDR1 is SGHTS and CDR2 YDEGEE. Trimming pared 4 bases from V and 2 bases from J, leaving 4 bases between. The CDR3 is 11 residues long. The CDR3 coding sequence is TGTGCCAGCAGCCTGGCCTACGAGCAGTACTTC. Protein sequence: CASSLAYEQYF. The full variable domain, in which reference TRBV5-8 and TRBJ2-7 provide the parts outside the CDR3, is EAGVTQSPTHLIKTRGQQATLRCSPISGHTSVYWYQQALGLGLQFLLWYDEGEERNRGNFPPRFSGRQFPNYSSELNVNALELEDSALYLCASSLAYEQYFGPGTRLTVT.

The chain employs TRBV11-2 and TRBJ1-1; possibly TRBD1 for D (5 bases). CDR1 SGHAT and CDR2 FQNNGV come from the germline V gene. Trimming stripped 5 bases from V and 4 bases from J, with 11 bases between. The CDR3 is 13 amino acids. The CDR3 sequence: CASSGGGFTEAFF. The CDR3 nucleotides are TGTGCCAGCAGCGGGGGGGGTTTCACTGAAGCTTTCTTT. The full variable domain, completed using reference TRBV11-2 and TRBJ1-1, is EAGVAQSPRYKIIEKRQSVAFWCNPISGHATLYWYQQILGQGPKLLIQFQNNGVVDDSQLPKDRFSAERLKGVDSTLKIQPAKLEDSAVYLCASSGGGFTEAFFGQGTRLTVV.

The CDR3, as DNA: TGTGCCAGCAGGGGCCGGGTTTCTAATGAAAAACTGTTTTTT. The encoded protein is CASRGRVSNEKLFF. J is TRBJ1-4 and V is TRBV2; D remains ambiguous. The V end lost 6 bases, the J end lost 3 bases, and 11 bases lay between the germline ends. This CDR3 spans 14 amino acids. Germline loops: CDR1 SNHLY, CDR2 FYNNEI.

The V call is TRBV7-9, the J call TRBJ1-5, with D unclear. The V gene lost 0 bases and the J gene lost 5 bases, with 8 bases spanning the gap. The germline V gene has CDR1 SEHNR and CDR2 FQNEAQ (reference sequence). This CDR3 spans 14 amino acids. DNA of the CDR3: TGTGCCAGCAGCTTAGCGGACGGGGATCAGCCCCAGCATTTT. Translated, it gives CASSLADGDQPQHF.

The chain couples TRBV27 to TRBJ1-2, with 7 nucleotides matching TRBD1. The germline gives CDR1 MNHEY, CDR2 SMNVEV (reference sequence). The CDR3 sequence is 13 residues long. Trimming took 4 bases from V and 5 from J; bases not matched to a gene: 4. CDR3 coding DNA: TGTGCCAGCAGTTCAGGGGGGAGGTATGGCTACACCTTC. Protein: CASSSGGRYGYTF.

The J gene is TRBJ2-7, the V gene TRBV18, with 11 bases aligning to TRBD2. The CDR3 is 16 residues long. Trimming at V came to 6 bases and at J to 3 bases, leaving 10 bases not matched to a gene. The germline V gene has CDR1 KGHSH and CDR2 LQKENI. The CDR3 DNA sequence: TGTGCCAGCTCTCTAGTCACTAGCGGGGGAGTCTACGAGCAGTACTTC. Protein sequence: CASSLVTSGGVYEQYF.

The chain is built from TRBV30 and TRBJ1-6; D not certain. With 2 bases removed from V and 13 bases from J, the gap between germline ends came to 18 bases. The CDR3 is 14 amino acids. From germline, CDR1 is GTSNPN and CDR2 SVGIG (reference sequence). CDR3 coding DNA: TGTGCCTGGAGTACATTGGCAGGCCGGATGCCCCTCCACTTT. Its protein product is CAWSTLAGRMPLHF.